These 5 T cell receptor beta chains share one sample of origin, sequenced in a study of cytomegalovirus exposure and HLA in healthy donors. TCRdb's copy holds only in-frame clones and misses some; the assay was immunoSEQ multiplex PCR. The sample includes tens of thousands of clones, roughly 93% of them seen just once. The sequenced sample consisted of PBMCs. These TCRs come from a woman aged 18-29 years in good health and CMV-seropositive.

The CDR3: CAVGEGKTEAFF. The CDR3 nucleotides read TGTGCCGTCGGGGAAGGAAAGACTGAAGCTTTCTTT. The chain carries TRBV6-5 and TRBJ1-1; D is uncertain. V was shortened by 11 bases and J by 5 bases, with 15 bases between the two germline ends. The length of the CDR3 is 12 residues. Germline loops: CDR1 MNHEY, CDR2 SVGAGI.

The V and J genes are TRBV19 and TRBJ1-3; 10 bases agree with TRBD1. The germline V gene has CDR1 LNHDA and CDR2 SQIVND (reference sequence). This CDR3 is 14 amino acids long. V shed 7 bases, J shed 2 bases, and the junction held 2 bases outside the gene matches. In DNA form, the CDR3 reads TGTGCCAGTATTGACAGGGGGCCTGGAAACACCATATATTTT. It encodes CASIDRGPGNTIYF.

The chain combines TRBV18 with TRBJ1-1; a weak D match, TRBD1 (5 bases). The CDR3 runs to 12 residues. Germline V gives CDR1 KGHSH, CDR2 LQKENI. V shed 0 bases and J shed 9 bases, with 8 bases lying between them. CDR3 amino acids: CASSPPGGKAFF. For the CDR3, the DNA is TGTGCCAGCTCACCACCCGGGGGGAAAGCTTTCTTT.

The chain links TRBV6-5 to TRBJ2-4; 10 bases fit TRBD2. Germline V lookup: CDR1 MNHEY, CDR2 SVGAGI. The CDR3 is 16 residues long. Trimming cost V 4 bases and J 3 bases; bases outside gene matches: 6. The CDR3 region is CASSSKTSGHKNIQYF. The CDR3, as DNA: TGTGCCAGCAGTTCGAAGACTAGCGGGCACAAAAACATTCAGTACTTC.

This clone was seen a handful of times. The chain combines TRBV7-9 with TRBJ2-7; 9 bases are shared with TRBD1. CDR3 length: 14 amino acids. The germline CDR1 and CDR2 sequences are SEHNR and FQNEAQ (reference sequence). V shed 5 bases, J shed 6 bases, and the junction held 8 bases outside the gene matches. In DNA form, the CDR3 reads TGTGCCAGCAGCAGACAGGGGGTTTCTAGCGAGCAGTACTTC. It yields the protein CASSRQGVSSEQYF.